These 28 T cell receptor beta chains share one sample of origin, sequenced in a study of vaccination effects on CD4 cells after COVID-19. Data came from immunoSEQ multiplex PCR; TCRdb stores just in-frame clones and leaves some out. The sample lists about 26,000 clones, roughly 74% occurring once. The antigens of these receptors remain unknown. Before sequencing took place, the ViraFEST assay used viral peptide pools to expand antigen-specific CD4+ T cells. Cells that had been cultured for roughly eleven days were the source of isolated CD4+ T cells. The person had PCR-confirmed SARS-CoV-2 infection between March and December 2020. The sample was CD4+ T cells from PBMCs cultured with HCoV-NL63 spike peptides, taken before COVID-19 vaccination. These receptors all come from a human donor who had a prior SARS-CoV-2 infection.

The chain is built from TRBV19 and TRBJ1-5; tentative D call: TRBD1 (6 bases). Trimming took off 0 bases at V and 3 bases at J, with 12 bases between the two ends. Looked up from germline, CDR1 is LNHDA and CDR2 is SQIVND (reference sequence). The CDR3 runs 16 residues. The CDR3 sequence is CASSIERTEFNQPQHF. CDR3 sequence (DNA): TGTGCCAGTAGTATAGAAAGGACAGAATTCAATCAGCCCCAGCATTTT.

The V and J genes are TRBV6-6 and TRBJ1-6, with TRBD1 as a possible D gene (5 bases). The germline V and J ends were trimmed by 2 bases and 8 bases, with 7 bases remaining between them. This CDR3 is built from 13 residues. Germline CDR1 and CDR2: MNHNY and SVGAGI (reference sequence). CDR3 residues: CASSYGADSPLHF. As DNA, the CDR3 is TGTGCCAGCAGTTACGGGGCGGATTCACCCCTCCACTTT.

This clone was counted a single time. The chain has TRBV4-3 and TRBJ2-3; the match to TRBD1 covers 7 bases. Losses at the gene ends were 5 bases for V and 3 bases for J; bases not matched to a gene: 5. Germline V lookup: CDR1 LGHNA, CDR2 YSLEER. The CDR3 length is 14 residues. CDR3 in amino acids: CASSAQGKTDTQYF. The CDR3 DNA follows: TGCGCCAGCAGCGCACAGGGGAAAACAGATACGCAGTATTTT.

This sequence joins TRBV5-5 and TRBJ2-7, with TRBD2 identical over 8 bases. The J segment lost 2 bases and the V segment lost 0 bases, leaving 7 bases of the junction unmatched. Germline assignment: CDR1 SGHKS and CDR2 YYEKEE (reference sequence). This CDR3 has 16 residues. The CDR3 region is CASSLVAGGVPYEQYF. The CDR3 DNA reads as TGTGCCAGCAGCTTGGTGGCGGGAGGCGTTCCCTACGAGCAGTACTTC.

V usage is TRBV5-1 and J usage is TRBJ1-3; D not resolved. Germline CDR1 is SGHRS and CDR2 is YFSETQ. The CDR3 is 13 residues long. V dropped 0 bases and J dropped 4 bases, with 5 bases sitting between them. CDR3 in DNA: TGCGCCAGCAGCTTGGGGTTCGGAAACACCATATATTTT. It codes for CASSLGFGNTIYF.

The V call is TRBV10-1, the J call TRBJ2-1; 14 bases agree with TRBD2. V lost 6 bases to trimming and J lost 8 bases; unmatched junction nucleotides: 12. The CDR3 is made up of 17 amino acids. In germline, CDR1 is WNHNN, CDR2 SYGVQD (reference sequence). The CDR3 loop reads CASSAGTSGSGKDEQFF. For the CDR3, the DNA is TGCGCCAGCAGCGCCGGGACTAGCGGGAGCGGTAAGGATGAGCAGTTCTTC.

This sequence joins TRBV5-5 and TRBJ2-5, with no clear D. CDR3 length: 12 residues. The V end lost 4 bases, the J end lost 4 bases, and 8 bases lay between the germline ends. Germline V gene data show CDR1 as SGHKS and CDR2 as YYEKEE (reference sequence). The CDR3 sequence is CASSPGTETQYF. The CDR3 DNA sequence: TGTGCCAGCAGCCCAGGTACAGAGACCCAGTACTTC.

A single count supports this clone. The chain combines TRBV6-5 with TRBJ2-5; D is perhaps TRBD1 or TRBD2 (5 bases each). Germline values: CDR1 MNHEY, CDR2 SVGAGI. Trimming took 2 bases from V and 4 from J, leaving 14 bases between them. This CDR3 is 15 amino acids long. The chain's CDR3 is CASSYGGRVSETQYF. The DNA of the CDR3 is TGTGCCAGCAGTTACGGGGGTCGAGTATCAGAGACCCAGTACTTC.

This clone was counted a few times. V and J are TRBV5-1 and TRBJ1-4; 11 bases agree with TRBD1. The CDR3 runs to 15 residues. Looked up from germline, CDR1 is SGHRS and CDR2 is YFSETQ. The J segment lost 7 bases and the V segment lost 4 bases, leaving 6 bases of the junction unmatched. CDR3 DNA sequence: TGCGCCAGCAGCCCCGGGACAGGGGGAATTGAAAAACTGTTTTTT. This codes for CASSPGTGGIEKLFF.

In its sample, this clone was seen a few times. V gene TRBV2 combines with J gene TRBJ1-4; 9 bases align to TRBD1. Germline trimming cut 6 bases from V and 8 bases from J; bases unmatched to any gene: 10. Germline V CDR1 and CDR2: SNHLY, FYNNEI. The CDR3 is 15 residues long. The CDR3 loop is CASSPQGARGEKLFF. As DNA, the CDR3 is TGTGCCAGCAGCCCACAGGGGGCGCGAGGGGAAAAACTGTTTTTT.

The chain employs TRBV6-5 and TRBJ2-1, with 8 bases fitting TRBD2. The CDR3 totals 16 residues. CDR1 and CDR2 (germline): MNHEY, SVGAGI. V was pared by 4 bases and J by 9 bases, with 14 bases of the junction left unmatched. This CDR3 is CASSSGAYGGAVEQFF. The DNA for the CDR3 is TGTGCCAGCAGTTCGGGGGCGTACGGGGGGGCTGTTGAGCAGTTCTTC.

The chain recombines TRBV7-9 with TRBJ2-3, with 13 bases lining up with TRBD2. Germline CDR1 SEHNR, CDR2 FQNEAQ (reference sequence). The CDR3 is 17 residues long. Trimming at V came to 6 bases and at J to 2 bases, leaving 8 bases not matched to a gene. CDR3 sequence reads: CASSSRTSGGYTDTQYF. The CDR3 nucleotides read TGTGCCAGCAGTTCACGGACTAGCGGGGGATACACAGATACGCAGTATTTT.

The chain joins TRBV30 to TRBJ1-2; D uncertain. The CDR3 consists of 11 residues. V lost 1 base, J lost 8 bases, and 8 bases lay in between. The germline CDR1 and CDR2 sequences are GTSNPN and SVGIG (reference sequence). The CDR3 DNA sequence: TGTGCCTGGAGTGCGGTCTGGGGCTACACCTTC. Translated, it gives CAWSAVWGYTF.

The CDR3 loop is CASRLQTGWDEKLFF. CDR3 in DNA: TGTGCCAGCAGGCTACAGACAGGGTGGGATGAAAAACTGTTTTTT. The chain combines TRBV7-8 with TRBJ1-4, with 7 positions matching TRBD1. With V trimmed by 6 bases and J by 6 bases, 10 bases remained unmatched. The CDR3 runs 15 residues. CDR1 SGHVS and CDR2 FQNEAQ come from the germline V gene.

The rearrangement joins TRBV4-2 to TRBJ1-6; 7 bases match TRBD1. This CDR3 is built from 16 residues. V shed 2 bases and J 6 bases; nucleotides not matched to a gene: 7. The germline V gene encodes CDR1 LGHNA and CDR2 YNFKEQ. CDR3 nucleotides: TGTGCCAGCAGCCAACCAGGGACAGATCTTAATTCACCCCTCCACTTT. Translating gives CASSQPGTDLNSPLHF.

CDR3 DNA sequence: TGTGCTAGTGGCCCCCGGACTAGCGGGAGGGGTTACAATGAGCAGTTCTTC. Amino acids: CASGPRTSGRGYNEQFF. The chain combines TRBV12-5 with TRBJ2-1; 15 bases map to TRBD2. CDR3 length: 17 residues. CDR1 and CDR2 (germline): LGHNT, FRNRAP. V trimming: 6 bases; J trimming: 4 bases; junction bases outside the gene matches: 7. The full variable domain, with the rest looked up from reference TRBV12-5 and TRBJ2-1, is DARVTQTPRHKVTEMGQEVTMRCQPILGHNTVFWYRQTMMQGLELLAYFRNRAPLDDSGMPKDRFSAEMPDATLATLKIQPSEPRDSAVYFCASGPRTSGRGYNEQFFGPGTRLTVL.

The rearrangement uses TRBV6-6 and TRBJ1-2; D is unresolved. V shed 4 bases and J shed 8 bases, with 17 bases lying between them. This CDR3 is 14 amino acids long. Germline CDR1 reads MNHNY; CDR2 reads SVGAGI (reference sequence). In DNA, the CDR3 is TGTGCCAGCAGTTCCCCGAACGGAATGCACGGCTACACCTTC. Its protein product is CASSSPNGMHGYTF.

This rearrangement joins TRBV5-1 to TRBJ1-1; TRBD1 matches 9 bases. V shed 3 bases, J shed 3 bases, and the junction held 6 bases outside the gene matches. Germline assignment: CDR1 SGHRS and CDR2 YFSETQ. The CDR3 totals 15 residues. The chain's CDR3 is CASSSRTGADTEAFF. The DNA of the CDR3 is TGCGCCAGCAGCTCCCGGACAGGGGCGGACACTGAAGCTTTCTTT. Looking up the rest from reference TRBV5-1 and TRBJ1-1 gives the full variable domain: KAGVTQTPRYLIKTRGQQVTLSCSPISGHRSVSWYQQTPGQGLQFLFEYFSETQRNKGNFPGRFSGRQFSNSRSEMNVSTLELGDSALYLCASSSRTGADTEAFFGQGTRLTVV.

CDR3 in amino acids: CATGSGDRTGELFF. CDR3 DNA: TGTGCCACCGGTTCGGGAGATCGCACCGGGGAGCTGTTTTTT. This chain joins TRBV24-1 and TRBJ2-2; D is perhaps TRBD2 (6 bases). Germline V gene sequence: CDR1 KGHDR, CDR2 SFDVKD. V lost 9 bases to trimming and J lost 4 bases, with 14 bases between them. The CDR3 covers 14 residues.

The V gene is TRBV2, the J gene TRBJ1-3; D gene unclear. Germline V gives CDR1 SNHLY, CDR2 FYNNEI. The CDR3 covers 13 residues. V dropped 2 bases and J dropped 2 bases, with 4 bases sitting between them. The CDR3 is CASSESPGNTIYF. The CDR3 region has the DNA TGTGCCAGCAGTGAATCTCCTGGAAACACCATATATTTT.

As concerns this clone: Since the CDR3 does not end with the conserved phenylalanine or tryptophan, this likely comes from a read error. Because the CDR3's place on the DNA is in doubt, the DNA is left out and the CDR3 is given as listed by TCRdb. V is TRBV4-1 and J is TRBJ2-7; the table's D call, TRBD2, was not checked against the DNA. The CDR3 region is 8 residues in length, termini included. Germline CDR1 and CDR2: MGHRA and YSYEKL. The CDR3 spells CASSQGGS.

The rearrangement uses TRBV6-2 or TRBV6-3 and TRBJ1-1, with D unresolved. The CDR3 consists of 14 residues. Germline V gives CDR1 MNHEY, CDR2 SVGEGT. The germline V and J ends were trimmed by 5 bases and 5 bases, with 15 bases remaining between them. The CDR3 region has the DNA TGTGCCAGCAGTCTTACGAAAGGGAGGACTGAAGCTTTCTTT. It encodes CASSLTKGRTEAFF.

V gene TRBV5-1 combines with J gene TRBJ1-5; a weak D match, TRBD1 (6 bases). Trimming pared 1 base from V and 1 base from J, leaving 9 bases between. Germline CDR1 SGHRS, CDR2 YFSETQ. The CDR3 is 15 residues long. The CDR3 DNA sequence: TGCGCCAGCAGCTTGACAGGGTTGAGCAATCAGCCCCAGCATTTT. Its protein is CASSLTGLSNQPQHF.

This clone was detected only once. CDR3 region: CASSLGVRQADNYGYTF. The CDR3 DNA follows: TGTGCCAGCAGCCTAGGGGTGCGGCAGGCCGATAACTATGGCTACACCTTC. The V and J genes are TRBV11-3 and TRBJ1-2; possible D gene TRBD1, 5 bases. The CDR3 consists of 17 residues. Trimming removed 5 bases at V and 1 base at J, with 20 bases between. The germline gives CDR1 SGHNT, CDR2 YENEEA.

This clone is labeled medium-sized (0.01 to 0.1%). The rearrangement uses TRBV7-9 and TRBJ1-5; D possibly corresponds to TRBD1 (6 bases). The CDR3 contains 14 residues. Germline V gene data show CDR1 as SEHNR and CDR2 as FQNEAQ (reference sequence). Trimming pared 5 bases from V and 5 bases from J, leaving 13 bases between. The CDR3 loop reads CASSLTGLYQPQHF. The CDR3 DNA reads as TGTGCCAGCAGCCTTACAGGGTTATATCAGCCCCAGCATTTT.

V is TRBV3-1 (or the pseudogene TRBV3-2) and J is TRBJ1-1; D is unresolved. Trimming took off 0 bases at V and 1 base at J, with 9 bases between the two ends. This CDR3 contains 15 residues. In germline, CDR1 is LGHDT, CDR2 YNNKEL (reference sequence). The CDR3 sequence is CASSQDPDSNTEAFF. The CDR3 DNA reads TGTGCCAGCAGCCAAGATCCCGACTCGAACACTGAAGCTTTCTTT.

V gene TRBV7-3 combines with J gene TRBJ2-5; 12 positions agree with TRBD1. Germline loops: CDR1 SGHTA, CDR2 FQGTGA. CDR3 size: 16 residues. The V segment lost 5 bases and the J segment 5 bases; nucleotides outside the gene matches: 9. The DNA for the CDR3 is TGTGCCAGCAGCGCCCTGGGACAGGGGGCCGTCGAGACCCAGTACTTC. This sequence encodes CASSALGQGAVETQYF.

The CDR3 nucleotides read TGTGCCAGCACCGATCAACAGGGAGAGAACACTGAAGCTTTCTTT. As protein: CASTDQQGENTEAFF. The chain carries TRBV7-9 and TRBJ1-1; maybe TRBD1 (6 bases). The CDR3 consists of 15 residues. Deletions cut 7 bases from V and 1 base from J, with 16 bases between. From germline, CDR1 is SEHNR and CDR2 FQNEAQ (reference sequence).